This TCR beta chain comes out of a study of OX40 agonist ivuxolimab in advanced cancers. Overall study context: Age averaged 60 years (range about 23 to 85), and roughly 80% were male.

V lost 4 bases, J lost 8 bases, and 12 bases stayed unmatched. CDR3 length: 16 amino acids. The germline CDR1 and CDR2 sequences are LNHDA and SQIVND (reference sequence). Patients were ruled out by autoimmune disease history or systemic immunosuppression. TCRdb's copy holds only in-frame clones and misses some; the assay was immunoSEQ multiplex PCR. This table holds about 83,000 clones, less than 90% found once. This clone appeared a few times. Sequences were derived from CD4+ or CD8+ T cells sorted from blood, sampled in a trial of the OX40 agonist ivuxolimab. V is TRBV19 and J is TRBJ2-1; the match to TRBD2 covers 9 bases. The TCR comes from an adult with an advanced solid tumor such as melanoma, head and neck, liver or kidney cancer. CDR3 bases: TGTGCCAGTAGTAGCCTAGCGGGGAACATCAAGGATGAGCAGTTCTTC. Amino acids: CASSSLAGNIKDEQFF. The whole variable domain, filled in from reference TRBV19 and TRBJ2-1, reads DGGITQSPKYLFRKEGQNVTLSCEQNLNHDAMYWYRQDPGQGLRLIYYSQIVNDFQKGDIAEGYSVSREKKESFPLTVTSAQKNPTAFYLCASSSLAGNIKDEQFFGPGTRLTVL.